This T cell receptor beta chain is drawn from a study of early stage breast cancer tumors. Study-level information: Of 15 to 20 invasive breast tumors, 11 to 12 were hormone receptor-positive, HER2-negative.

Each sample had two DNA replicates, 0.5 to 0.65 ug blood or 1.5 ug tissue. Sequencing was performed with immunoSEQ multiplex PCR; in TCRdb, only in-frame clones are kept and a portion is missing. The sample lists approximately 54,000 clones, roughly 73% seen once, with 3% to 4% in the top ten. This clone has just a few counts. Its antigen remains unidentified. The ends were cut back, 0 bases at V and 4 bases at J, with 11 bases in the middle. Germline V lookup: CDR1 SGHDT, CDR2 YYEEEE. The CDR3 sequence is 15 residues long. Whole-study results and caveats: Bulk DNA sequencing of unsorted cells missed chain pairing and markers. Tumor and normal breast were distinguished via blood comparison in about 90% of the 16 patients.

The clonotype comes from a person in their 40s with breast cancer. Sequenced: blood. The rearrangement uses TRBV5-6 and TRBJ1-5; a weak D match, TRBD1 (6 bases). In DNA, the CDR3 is TGTGCCAGCAGCTTGGCCGACAGGCCAAATCAGCCCCAGCATTTT. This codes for CASSLADRPNQPQHF.